These T cell receptor beta chains were read from a single sample in a study of T cells in Graves' hyperthyroidism and ophthalmopathy. TCRdb itself ran the multiplex PCR reads through MiXCR, one entry per CDR3 protein. The table lists 500,000 or so distinct CDR3 sequences, more than 15% of them singletons. The sequencing sample was made of blood. Receptor source: a woman aged 30 to 39 with Graves' ophthalmopathy. CDR3s leave out the opening cysteine and the closing phenylalanine or tryptophan. The order of the fields is CDR3 length, V gene, J gene, CDR3 protein.

CDR3 length: 13
V gene: TRBV5-1
J gene: TRBJ2-3
CDR3 protein: ASSLDSRATDTQY

CDR3 length: 13
V gene: TRBV4-1
J gene: TRBJ2-7
CDR3 protein: ASSQVIRGRYEQY

CDR3 length: 12
V gene: TRBV20-1
J gene: TRBJ2-1
CDR3 protein: SMEREGLRNEQF

CDR3 length: 17
V gene: TRBV4-3
J gene: TRBJ2-1
CDR3 protein: ASSQEMYRLAGESNEQF

CDR3 length: 16
V gene: TRBV7-3
J gene: TRBJ2-2
CDR3 protein: ASSLTSLAGGDTGELF

CDR3 length: 14
V gene: TRBV4-1
J gene: TRBJ1-1
CDR3 protein: ASSQPTRTTGAEAF

CDR3 length: 11
V gene: TRBV30
J gene: TRBJ2-1
CDR3 protein: AWSGGLSNEQF

CDR3 length: 13
V gene: TRBV14
J gene: TRBJ2-2
CDR3 protein: ASSQGGFITGELF

CDR3 length: 12
V gene: TRBV20-1
J gene: TRBJ2-7
CDR3 protein: SARLAGGVYEQY

CDR3 length: 12
V gene: TRBV7-9
J gene: TRBJ2-7
CDR3 protein: ASSLVGGGNEQY

CDR3 length: 12
V gene: TRBV11-2
J gene: TRBJ2-7
CDR3 protein: ASSVQGAVYEQY

CDR3 length: 11
V gene: TRBV10-3
J gene: TRBJ1-2
CDR3 protein: AIGDSTDYGYT

CDR3 length: 10
V gene: TRBV30
J gene: TRBJ2-7
CDR3 protein: AWSKGSYEQY

CDR3 length: 12
V gene: TRBV7-6
J gene: TRBJ2-7
CDR3 protein: ASSHNRDDYEQY

CDR3 length: 11
V gene: TRBV3-1
J gene: TRBJ1-5
CDR3 protein: ASSQASNQPQH

CDR3 length: 16
V gene: TRBV28
J gene: TRBJ2-3
CDR3 protein: ASSLPRTSGRAKDTQY

CDR3 length: 11
V gene: TRBV20-1
J gene: TRBJ2-7
CDR3 protein: SAPRGLLREQY

CDR3 length: 11
V gene: TRBV7-2
J gene: TRBJ1-1
CDR3 protein: ASSLSMNTEAF

CDR3 length: 13
V gene: TRBV6-5
J gene: TRBJ1-1
CDR3 protein: ASSYGDRENTEAF

CDR3 length: 10
V gene: TRBV10-1
J gene: TRBJ1-2
CDR3 protein: ASPWHFYGYT

CDR3 length: 10
V gene: TRBV6-2/TRBV6-3
J gene: TRBJ2-3
CDR3 protein: ASSDSPDTQY

CDR3 length: 12
V gene: TRBV12-3/TRBV12-4
J gene: TRBJ2-7
CDR3 protein: ASSFGTASYEQY

CDR3 length: 10
V gene: TRBV28
J gene: TRBJ2-7
CDR3 protein: ASSPPTGEQY

CDR3 length: 13
V gene: TRBV7-2
J gene: TRBJ2-7
CDR3 protein: ASSLVKAATYEQY

CDR3 length: 12
V gene: TRBV7-2
J gene: TRBJ2-1
CDR3 protein: ATHRDRAYNEQF

CDR3 length: 10
V gene: TRBV28
J gene: TRBJ1-1
CDR3 protein: ASTAGITEAF

CDR3 length: 14
V gene: TRBV6-1
J gene: TRBJ1-2
CDR3 protein: ATPVPRAPPDSGYT